Below are 20 T cell receptor beta chains sequenced from a single sample in a study of control samples from healthy donors and cancer patients (dated by TCRdb to the early 2020s). The library was generated by the immunoSEQ multiplex PCR assay. Imported from immuneACCESS, the table was reduced by TCRdb to in-frame sequences with V and J called. These copies leave out some clones; in studies compared against another copy, an unresolved V gene accounts for under half, and the cause of the remainder is not known. In this sample the table shows just over 90,000 clones, 86% of which occur a single time. The ten top clones hold around 1.3% of the sample. Sequenced material: blood. The source of these receptors is a woman between 45 and 65 years old in good health.

The chain links TRBV15 to TRBJ1-2; D is unclear. V was pared by 2 bases and J by 4 bases, with 23 bases between. The CDR3 runs 18 residues. CDR1 and CDR2 (germline): LNHNV, YYDKDF (reference sequence). The CDR3 DNA sequence: TGTGCCACCAGCAGAATAAGCACGGGTGATGGGAGAGTCTATGGCTACACCTTC. This encodes CATSRISTGDGRVYGYTF.

This sequence joins TRBV18 and TRBJ2-7; 7 bases match TRBD1. V lost 2 bases to trimming and J lost 5 bases; unmatched junction nucleotides: 6. The CDR3 runs 14 residues. CDR1 is KGHSH, CDR2 LQKENI, per germline. The CDR3 spells CASSPKTGVHEQYF. CDR3 bases: TGTGCCAGCTCACCAAAAACAGGGGTCCACGAGCAGTACTTC. The full variable domain, in which reference TRBV18 and TRBJ2-7 provide the parts outside the CDR3, is NAGVMQNPRHLVRRRGQEARLRCSPMKGHSHVYWYRQLPEEGLKFMVYLQKENIIDESGMPKERFSAEFPKEGPSILRIQQVVRGDSAAYFCASSPKTGVHEQYFGPGTRLTVT.

CDR3 nucleotides: TGTGCCAGTAGTACGCCCGGGACTAGGTATCCAACTGAGCAGTTCTTC. Its translation is CASSTPGTRYPTEQFF. The J gene is TRBJ2-1, the V gene TRBV19; TRBD2 agrees at 8 bases. The ends lost 4 bases at V and 9 bases at J; junction bases unmatched: 14. Germline V lookup: CDR1 LNHDA, CDR2 SQIVND (reference sequence). This CDR3 is 16 amino acids long.

This chain links TRBV29-1 with TRBJ2-3; TRBD1 might be the D (5 bases). This CDR3 contains 11 residues. Per the germline V gene, CDR1 is SQVTM and CDR2 is ANQGSEA. CDR3 sequence reads: CALKGPDTQYF. In DNA form, the CDR3 reads TGCGCATTAAAGGGGCCAGATACGCAGTATTTT.

The rearrangement joins TRBV23-1 to TRBJ2-7; 10 bases are a match to TRBD2. TRBV23-1 is classed as an ORF, of uncertain function. The CDR3 covers 19 residues. Germline trimming cut 2 bases from V and 1 base from J; bases unmatched to any gene: 14. The CDR3 nucleotides read TGCGCCAGCAGTCAACCGCCGGTCTTAAGCGGGAGGGCATCCTACGAGCAGTACTTC. It translates to CASSQPPVLSGRASYEQYF.

The chain carries TRBV29-1 and TRBJ2-3, with D unclear. Looked up from germline, CDR1 is SQVTM and CDR2 is ANQGSEA. The CDR3 has 14 residues. V lost 4 bases and J lost 0, with 11 bases in between. CDR3 in amino acids: CSVANSGSTDTQYF. CDR3 sequence (DNA): TGCAGCGTTGCCAACAGTGGGAGCACAGATACGCAGTATTTT.

This rearrangement joins TRBV2 to TRBJ1-2, with TRBD1 identical over 7 bases. CDR1 SNHLY and CDR2 FYNNEI come from the germline V gene. With 11 bases clipped from V and 2 bases from J, the junction kept 8 bases outside the gene matches. The CDR3 is 13 amino acids. In DNA, the CDR3 is TGTGCCTCCCGGGGACAGAGAAACTATGGCTACACCTTC. Protein: CASRGQRNYGYTF.

J is TRBJ1-1 and V is TRBV18; D call uncertain. The CDR3 loop spans 15 amino acids. Trimming cost V 3 bases and J 1 base, with 12 bases left between them. The germline V gene has CDR1 KGHSH and CDR2 LQKENI. CDR3 coding DNA: TGTGCCAGCTCACCCTTCAAGGCAGAGAACACTGAAGCTTTCTTT. It yields the protein CASSPFKAENTEAFF. Based on the CDR3 plus reference TRBV18 and TRBJ1-1, the full variable domain is NAGVMQNPRHLVRRRGQEARLRCSPMKGHSHVYWYRQLPEEGLKFMVYLQKENIIDESGMPKERFSAEFPKEGPSILRIQQVVRGDSAAYFCASSPFKAENTEAFFGQGTRLTVV.

The genes are TRBV5-1 and TRBJ2-1, with 16 positions matching TRBD2. This CDR3 region has 20 residues. The germline V gene has CDR1 SGHRS and CDR2 YFSETQ. V was clipped by 1 base and J by 2 bases; unmatched bases: 9. The CDR3 here is CASSLKETGTSGRAYNEQFF. CDR3 bases: TGCGCCAGCAGCTTGAAAGAGACCGGGACTAGCGGGAGGGCCTACAATGAGCAGTTCTTC.

The chain combines TRBV27 with TRBJ1-1, with D unclear. CDR3 length equals 16 residues. Germline V CDR1 and CDR2: MNHEY, SMNVEV (reference sequence). V was pared by 2 bases and J by 1 base, with 14 bases between. CDR3 in DNA: TGTGCCAGCAGTTTAAACCCTTCTGGTAGGAACACTGAAGCTTTCTTT. Encoded protein: CASSLNPSGRNTEAFF.

This chain connects TRBV11-3 to TRBJ1-1, with D possibly TRBD1 on 6 matching bases. Trimming stripped 5 bases from V and 5 bases from J, with 9 bases between. From germline, CDR1 is SGHNT and CDR2 YENEEA. The CDR3 covers 12 residues. CDR3 in DNA: TGTGCCAGCAGCCTCAGGGGAACTGAAGCTTTCTTT. Amino acids: CASSLRGTEAFF. The full variable domain, with the rest looked up from reference TRBV11-3 and TRBJ1-1, is EAGVVQSPRYKIIEKKQPVAFWCNPISGHNTLYWYLQNLGQGPELLIRYENEEAVDDSQLPKDRFSAERLKGVDSTLKIQPAELGDSAVYLCASSLRGTEAFFGQGTRLTVV.

V is TRBV5-1 and J is TRBJ1-2; perhaps TRBD1 as D (6 bases). Germline-derived CDR1 and CDR2 are SGHRS and YFSETQ. CDR3 length equals 13 residues. Between the trimmed V and J ends, which lost 4 bases and 4 bases, there was a span of 11 bases. CDR3 DNA: TGCGCCAGCAGCCCCCGGGACACCTATGGCTACACCTTC. Translation gives CASSPRDTYGYTF.

V gene TRBV12-3 or TRBV12-4 combines with J gene TRBJ2-7; D is undetermined. This CDR3 is built from 13 residues. V was trimmed by 3 bases and J by 2 bases, leaving 8 bases between them. For the CDR3, the DNA is TGTGCCAGCAGTTTCCGTAGGGCCTACGAGCAGTACTTC. Protein product: CASSFRRAYEQYF.

V is TRBV4-2 and J is TRBJ1-2; D gene uncertain. The CDR3 length is 16 residues. Germline CDR1 reads LGHNA; CDR2 reads YNFKEQ. Trimming took off 1 base at V and 0 bases at J, with 12 bases between the two ends. The CDR3: CASSQVTEAANYGYTF. The CDR3 DNA is TGTGCCAGCAGCCAAGTGACGGAGGCCGCTAACTATGGCTACACCTTC.

Details on this clone: Sequence at one end of the junction differs from germline and may be a read error. The rearrangement uses TRBV7-9 and TRBJ1-2, with D possibly TRBD1 on 5 matching bases. Germline CDR1 and CDR2: SEHNR and FQNEAQ (reference sequence). This CDR3 is built from 13 residues. The DNA of the CDR3 is TGTGCCAGCAGCGCCGACCGGGACTCTTTAATCGCCTTC. Encoded protein: CASSADRDSLIAF.

This clone was counted between two and nine times. V usage is TRBV5-1 and J usage is TRBJ2-3; 14 bases are shared with TRBD2. The V gene end was trimmed by 2 bases and the J gene end by 4 bases; junction bases not matched to a gene: 9. The CDR3 runs 18 residues. From germline, CDR1 is SGHRS and CDR2 YFSETQ. Written as DNA, the CDR3 is TGCGCCAGCAGCTTCCTTGGGGGACTAGCGGGGGTACCAGATACGCAGTATTTT. Protein product: CASSFLGGLAGVPDTQYF.

The chain uses TRBV2 and TRBJ2-7; 9 bases are shared with TRBD2. This CDR3 contains 14 residues. V shed 6 bases and J 2 bases; nucleotides not matched to a gene: 5. CDR1 SNHLY and CDR2 FYNNEI come from the germline V gene. The CDR3 sequence is CASRGLAVPYEQYF. CDR3 coding DNA: TGTGCCAGCAGGGGACTAGCAGTCCCCTACGAGCAGTACTTC.

The chain is built from TRBV13 and TRBJ2-3, with D maybe TRBD1 (6 bases). Trimming left V 5 bases short and J 4 bases short, with 7 bases between. This CDR3 comprises 12 residues. Germline V gene data show CDR1 as PRHDT and CDR2 as FYEKMQ (reference sequence). The CDR3 is CASSPGADTQYF. CDR3 DNA: TGTGCCAGCAGCCCAGGGGCAGATACGCAGTATTTT.

The chain uses TRBV5-5 and TRBJ1-3, with D unresolved. Looked up from germline, CDR1 is SGHKS and CDR2 is YYEKEE (reference sequence). The CDR3 extends over 15 amino acids. Trimming shortened V by 6 bases and J by 1 base, and 14 bases separated the two germline ends. The CDR3 sequence is CASTVGWLSGNTIYF. CDR3 nucleotides: TGTGCCAGCACCGTTGGGTGGCTTTCTGGAAACACCATATATTTT.

The chain recombines TRBV19 with TRBJ1-1; D possibly corresponds to TRBD1 (5 bases). Germline-derived CDR1 and CDR2 are LNHDA and SQIVND (reference sequence). The length of the CDR3 is 13 residues. Trimming removed 5 bases at V and 8 bases at J, with 15 bases between. The CDR3 region has the DNA TGTGCCAGTAGTCGCGGGACCCTCTCCGAAGCTTTCTTT. Amino acids: CASSRGTLSEAFF.